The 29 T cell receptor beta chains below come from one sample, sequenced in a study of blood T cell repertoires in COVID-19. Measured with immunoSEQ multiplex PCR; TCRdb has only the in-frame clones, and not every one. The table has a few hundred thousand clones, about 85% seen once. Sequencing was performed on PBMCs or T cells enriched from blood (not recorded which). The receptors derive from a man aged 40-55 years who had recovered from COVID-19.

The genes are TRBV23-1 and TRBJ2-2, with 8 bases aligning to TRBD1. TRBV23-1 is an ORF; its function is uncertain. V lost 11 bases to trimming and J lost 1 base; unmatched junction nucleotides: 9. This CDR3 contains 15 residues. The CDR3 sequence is CAGRPGQGNTGELFF. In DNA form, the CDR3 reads TGCGCCGGGCGCCCTGGACAGGGGAACACCGGGGAGCTGTTTTTT.

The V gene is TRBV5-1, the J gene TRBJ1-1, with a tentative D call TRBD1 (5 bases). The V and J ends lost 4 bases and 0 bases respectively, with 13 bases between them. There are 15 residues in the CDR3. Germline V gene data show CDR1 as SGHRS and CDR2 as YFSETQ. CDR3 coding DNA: TGCGCCAGCAGCCGCGGGGGTGGGATGAACACTGAAGCTTTCTTT. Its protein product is CASSRGGGMNTEAFF.

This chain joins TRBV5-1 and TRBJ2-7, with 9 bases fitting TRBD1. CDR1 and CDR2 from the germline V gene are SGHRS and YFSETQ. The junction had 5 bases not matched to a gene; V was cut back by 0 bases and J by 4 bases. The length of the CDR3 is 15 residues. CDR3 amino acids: CASSLGGQGFYEQYF. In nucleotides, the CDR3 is TGCGCCAGCAGCTTGGGGGGACAGGGCTTTTACGAGCAGTACTTC.

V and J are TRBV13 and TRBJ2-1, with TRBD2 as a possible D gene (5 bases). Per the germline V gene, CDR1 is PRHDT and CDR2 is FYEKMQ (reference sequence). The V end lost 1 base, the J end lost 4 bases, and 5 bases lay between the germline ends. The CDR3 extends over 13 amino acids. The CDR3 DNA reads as TGTGCCAGCAGCTTAGCGGGGTACAATGAGCAGTTCTTC. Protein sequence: CASSLAGYNEQFF.

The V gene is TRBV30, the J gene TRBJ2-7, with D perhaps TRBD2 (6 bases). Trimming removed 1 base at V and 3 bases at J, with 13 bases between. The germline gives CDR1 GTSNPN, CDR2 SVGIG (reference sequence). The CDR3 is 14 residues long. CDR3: CAWSAGEGYYEQYF. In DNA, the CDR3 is TGTGCCTGGAGTGCGGGAGAGGGGTACTACGAGCAGTACTTC.

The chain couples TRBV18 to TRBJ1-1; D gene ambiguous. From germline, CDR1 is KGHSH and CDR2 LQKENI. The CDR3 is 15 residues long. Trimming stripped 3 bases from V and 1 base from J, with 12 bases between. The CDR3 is CASSPDKNPNTEAFF. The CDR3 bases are TGTGCCAGCTCACCTGACAAGAACCCGAACACTGAAGCTTTCTTT.

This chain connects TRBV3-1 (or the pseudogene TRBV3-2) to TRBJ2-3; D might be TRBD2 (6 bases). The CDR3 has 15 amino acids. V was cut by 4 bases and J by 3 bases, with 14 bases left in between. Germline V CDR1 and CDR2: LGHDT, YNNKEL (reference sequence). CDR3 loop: CASSPYRGRTDTQYF. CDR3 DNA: TGTGCCAGCAGCCCATATCGAGGGAGGACAGATACGCAGTATTTT.

The CDR3 sequence is CASSLAPTGGEQYF. The CDR3 coding sequence is TGTGCCAGCAGCTTAGCGCCGACAGGAGGTGAGCAGTACTTC. This chain connects TRBV7-2 to TRBJ2-7, with D possibly matching TRBD1 (6 bases). V was shortened by 0 bases and J by 7 bases, with 13 bases between the two germline ends. The CDR3 is 14 residues long. Germline-derived CDR1 and CDR2 are SGHTA and FQGNSA.

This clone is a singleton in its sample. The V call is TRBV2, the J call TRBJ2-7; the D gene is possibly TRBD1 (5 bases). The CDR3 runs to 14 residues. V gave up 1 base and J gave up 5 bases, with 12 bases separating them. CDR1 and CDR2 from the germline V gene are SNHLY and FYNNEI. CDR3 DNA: TGTGCCAGCAGTGAAGGGGGCGCGGTCCACGAGCAGTACTTC. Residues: CASSEGGAVHEQYF. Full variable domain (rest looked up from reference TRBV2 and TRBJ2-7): EPEVTQTPSHQVTQMGQEVILRCVPISNHLYFYWYRQILGQKVEFLVSFYNNEISEKSEIFDDQFSVERPDGSNFTLKIRSTKLEDSAMYFCASSEGGAVHEQYFGPGTRLTVT.

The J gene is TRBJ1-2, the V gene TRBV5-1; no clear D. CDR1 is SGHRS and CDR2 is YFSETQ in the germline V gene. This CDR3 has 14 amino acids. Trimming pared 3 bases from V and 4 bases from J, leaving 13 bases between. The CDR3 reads CASSSSEGVYGYTF. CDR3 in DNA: TGCGCCAGCAGCTCGTCGGAGGGTGTCTATGGCTACACCTTC. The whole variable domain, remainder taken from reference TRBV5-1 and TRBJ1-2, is KAGVTQTPRYLIKTRGQQVTLSCSPISGHRSVSWYQQTPGQGLQFLFEYFSETQRNKGNFPGRFSGRQFSNSRSEMNVSTLELGDSALYLCASSSSEGVYGYTFGSGTRLTVV.

This CDR3 is CASSSGRENTDTQYF. CDR3 bases: TGTGCCAGCAGCTCCGGGCGGGAAAACACAGATACGCAGTATTTT. V and J are TRBV13 and TRBJ2-3, with a tentative D call TRBD2 (6 bases). Trimming pared 4 bases from V and 2 bases from J, leaving 13 bases between. The V gene's germline CDR1 is PRHDT and CDR2 FYEKMQ (reference sequence). The CDR3 spans 15 residues.

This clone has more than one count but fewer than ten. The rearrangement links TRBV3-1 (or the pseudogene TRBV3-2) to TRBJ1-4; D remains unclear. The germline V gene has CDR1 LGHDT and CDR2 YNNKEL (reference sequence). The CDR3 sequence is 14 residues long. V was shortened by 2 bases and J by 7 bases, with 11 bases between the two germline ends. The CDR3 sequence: CASSQRREPEKLFF. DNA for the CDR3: TGTGCCAGCAGCCAACGCCGAGAACCTGAAAAACTGTTTTTT.

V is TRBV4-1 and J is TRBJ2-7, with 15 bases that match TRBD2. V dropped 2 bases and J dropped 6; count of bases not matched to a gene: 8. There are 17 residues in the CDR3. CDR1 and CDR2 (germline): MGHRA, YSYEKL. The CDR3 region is CASSQYAGLAGGVEQYF. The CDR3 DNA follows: TGCGCCAGCAGCCAATACGCGGGACTAGCGGGAGGTGTCGAGCAGTACTTC.

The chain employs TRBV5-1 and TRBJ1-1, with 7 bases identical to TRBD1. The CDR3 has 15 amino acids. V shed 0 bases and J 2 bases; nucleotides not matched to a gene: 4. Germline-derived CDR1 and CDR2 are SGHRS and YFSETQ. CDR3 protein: CASSLEGQLNTEAFF. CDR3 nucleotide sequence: TGCGCCAGCAGCTTGGAGGGACAGCTAAACACTGAAGCTTTCTTT.

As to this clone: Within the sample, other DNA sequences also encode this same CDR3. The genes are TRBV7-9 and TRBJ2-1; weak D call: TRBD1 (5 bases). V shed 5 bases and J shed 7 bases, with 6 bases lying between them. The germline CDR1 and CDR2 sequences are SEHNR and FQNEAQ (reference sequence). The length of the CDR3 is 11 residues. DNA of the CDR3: TGTGCCAGCAGCCCAGGGAATGAGCAGTTCTTC. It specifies CASSPGNEQFF.

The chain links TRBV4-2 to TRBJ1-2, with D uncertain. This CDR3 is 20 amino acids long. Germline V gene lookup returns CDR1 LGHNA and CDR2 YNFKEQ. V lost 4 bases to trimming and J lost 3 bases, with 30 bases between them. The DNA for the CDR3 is TGTGCCAGCAGCCCAGACATAGCAGGACCAGCGGTCGACTACTACTATGGCTACACCTTC. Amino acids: CASSPDIAGPAVDYYYGYTF.

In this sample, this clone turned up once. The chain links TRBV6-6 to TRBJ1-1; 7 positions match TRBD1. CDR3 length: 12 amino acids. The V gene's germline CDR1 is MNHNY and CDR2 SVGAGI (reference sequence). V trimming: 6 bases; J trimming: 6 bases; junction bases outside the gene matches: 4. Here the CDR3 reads CASRRQGSEAFF. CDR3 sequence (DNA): TGTGCCAGCAGACGACAGGGTTCTGAAGCTTTCTTT.

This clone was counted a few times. CDR3 coding DNA: TGTGCCACCGGGACTACCTTAACCACTGAAGCTTTCTTT. Protein sequence: CATGTTLTTEAFF. The chain employs TRBV28 and TRBJ1-1; possible D gene TRBD1, 5 bases. Trimming removed 10 bases at V and 4 bases at J, with 16 bases between. Germline-derived CDR1 and CDR2 are MDHEN and SYDVKM. This CDR3 contains 13 residues.

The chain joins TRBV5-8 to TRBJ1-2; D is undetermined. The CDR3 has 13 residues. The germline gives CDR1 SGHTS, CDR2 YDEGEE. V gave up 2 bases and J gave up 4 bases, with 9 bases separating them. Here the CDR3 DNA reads TGTGCCAGCAGCTTACGAGGGAGCTATGGCTACACCTTC. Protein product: CASSLRGSYGYTF.

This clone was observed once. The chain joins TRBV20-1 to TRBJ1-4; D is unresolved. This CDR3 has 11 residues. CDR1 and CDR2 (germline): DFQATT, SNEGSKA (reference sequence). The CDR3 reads CSPRTDEKLFF. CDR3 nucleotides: TGCAGCCCCAGGACTGACGAAAAACTGTTTTTT.

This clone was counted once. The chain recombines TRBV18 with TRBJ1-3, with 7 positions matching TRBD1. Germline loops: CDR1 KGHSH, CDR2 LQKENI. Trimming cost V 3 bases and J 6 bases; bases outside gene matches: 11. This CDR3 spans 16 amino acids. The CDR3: CASSPTSGQPANTIYF. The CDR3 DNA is TGTGCCAGCTCACCGACCTCGGGACAGCCGGCAAACACCATATATTTT.

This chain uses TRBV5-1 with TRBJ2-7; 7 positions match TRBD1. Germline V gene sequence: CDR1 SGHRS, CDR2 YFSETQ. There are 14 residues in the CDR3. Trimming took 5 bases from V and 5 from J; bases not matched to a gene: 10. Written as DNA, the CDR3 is TGCGCCAGCAGACCGAACACAGGGGTTGACGAGCAGTACTTC. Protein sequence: CASRPNTGVDEQYF.

Here the CDR3 reads CATSRESGQLKNTF. DNA of the CDR3: TGTGCCACCAGCAGAGAGTCCGGACAGTTAAAAAACACCTTC. The chain carries TRBV15 and TRBJ1-2; D possibly corresponds to TRBD1 (6 bases). The germline V and J ends were trimmed by 0 bases and 12 bases, with 17 bases remaining between them. Germline V gives CDR1 LNHNV, CDR2 YYDKDF (reference sequence). This CDR3 has 14 amino acids. The entire variable domain, with the rest obtained from reference TRBV15 and TRBJ1-2, is as follows: DAMVIQNPRYQVTQFGKPVTLSCSQTLNHNVMYWYQQKSSQAPKLLFHYYDKDFNNEADTPDNFQSRRPNTSFCFLDIRSPGLGDTAMYLCATSRESGQLKNTFGSGTRLTVV.

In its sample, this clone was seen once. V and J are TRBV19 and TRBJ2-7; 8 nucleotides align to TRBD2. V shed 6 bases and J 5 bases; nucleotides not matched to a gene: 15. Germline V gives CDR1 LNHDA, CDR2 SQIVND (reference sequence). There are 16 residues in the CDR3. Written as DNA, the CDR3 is TGTGCCAGTAGAACCATCGCTCGGGGGGGTAACCACGAGCAGTACTTC. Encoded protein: CASRTIARGGNHEQYF. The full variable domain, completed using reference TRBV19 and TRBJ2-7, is DGGITQSPKYLFRKEGQNVTLSCEQNLNHDAMYWYRQDPGQGLRLIYYSQIVNDFQKGDIAEGYSVSREKKESFPLTVTSAQKNPTAFYLCASRTIARGGNHEQYFGPGTRLTVT.

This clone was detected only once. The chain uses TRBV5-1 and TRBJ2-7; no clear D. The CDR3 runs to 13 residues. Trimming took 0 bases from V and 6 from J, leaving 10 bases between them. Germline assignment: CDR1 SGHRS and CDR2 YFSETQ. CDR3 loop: CASSLAAGAEQYF. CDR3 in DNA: TGCGCCAGCAGCTTGGCCGCCGGAGCCGAGCAGTACTTC. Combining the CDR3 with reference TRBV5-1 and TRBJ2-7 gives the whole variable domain KAGVTQTPRYLIKTRGQQVTLSCSPISGHRSVSWYQQTPGQGLQFLFEYFSETQRNKGNFPGRFSGRQFSNSRSEMNVSTLELGDSALYLCASSLAAGAEQYFGPGTRLTVT.

The CDR3 DNA sequence: TGCGCCAGCAGCCAGGGGGGTAGCAGCTTGAACACTGAAGCTTTCTTT. This gives the protein CASSQGGSSLNTEAFF. The chain joins TRBV4-1 to TRBJ1-1, with D possibly TRBD1 on 5 matching bases. The V end lost 3 bases, the J end lost 0 bases, and 14 bases lay between the germline ends. This CDR3 is built from 16 residues. From germline, CDR1 is MGHRA and CDR2 YSYEKL.

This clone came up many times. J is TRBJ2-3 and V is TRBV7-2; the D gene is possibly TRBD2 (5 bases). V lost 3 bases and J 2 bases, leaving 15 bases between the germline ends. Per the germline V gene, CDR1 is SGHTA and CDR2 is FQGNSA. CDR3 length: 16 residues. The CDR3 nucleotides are TGTGCCAGCAGCTTGGACTCGCCCACCCCCACAGATACGCAGTATTTT. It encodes CASSLDSPTPTDTQYF.

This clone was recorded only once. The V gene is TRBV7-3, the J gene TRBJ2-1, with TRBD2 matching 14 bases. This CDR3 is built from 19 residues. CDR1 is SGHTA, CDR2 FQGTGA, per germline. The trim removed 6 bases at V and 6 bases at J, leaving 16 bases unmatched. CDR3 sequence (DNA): TGTGCCAGCAGACTAAATCCGGGACTAGCGGGAGAGGAAAGCAATGAGCAGTTCTTC. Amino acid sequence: CASRLNPGLAGEESNEQFF. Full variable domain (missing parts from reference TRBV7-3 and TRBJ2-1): GAGVSQTPSNKVTEKGKYVELRCDPISGHTALYWYRQSLGQGPEFLIYFQGTGAADDSGLPNDRFFAVRPEGSVSTLKIQRTERGDSAVYLCASRLNPGLAGEESNEQFFGPGTRLTVL.

The CDR3 DNA reads as TGCGCCAGCAGCCGAACTCCGGGACAGCTCACAGATACGCAGTATTTT. Translated: CASSRTPGQLTDTQYF. J is TRBJ2-3 and V is TRBV4-3, with 7 positions matching TRBD1. V trimming: 4 bases; J trimming: 2 bases; junction bases outside the gene matches: 9. The CDR3 has 16 amino acids. Germline CDR1 and CDR2: LGHNA and YSLEER.